The source of this T cell receptor (beta chain) is a study of beta chain features in type 1 diabetes (dated by TCRdb to the late 2010s). The study in broad terms: Mean age, gender distribution, total cell number and subset yield were not different between patients and healthy donors. Whereas all 30 or so donors provided naive and central memory subsets, regulatory and stem cell-like memory subsets were isolated from just 8 patients and about 8 healthy donors. In the study, recently diagnosed type 1 diabetes patients and matched healthy donors were compared on the TCRB repertoires of their sorted circulating CD4+ T cell subsets. A total of about 100,000,000 sorted cells were examined across all samples, and RNA yield correlated strongly with the number of cells per subset.

The High Capacity cDNA Reverse Transcription Kit was used to reverse transcribe all of the isolated RNA, meaning that expressed TCRB transcripts were what got sequenced. Naive, central memory and regulatory T cell samples underwent deep immunoSEQ sequencing, averaging around 3.9 million total reads per sample. After sorted cells were lysed in RLT buffer, RNA was extracted with DNase-treated RNeasy Micro or Mini kits, with the choice depending on cell number. To prevent cross-contamination, each cell subset was processed individually, whereas patient and healthy donor samples were processed jointly. The immunoSEQ multiplex PCR was used to amplify TCRB sequences from cDNA, generating 87-bp fragments that spanned the CDR3 region. Sequencing of the amplicons was performed on the Illumina HiSeq platform. From the authors' description of their analysis: Synthetic template baselines were used to correct PCR bias computationally, reads within Hamming distance 2 were collapsed, and singletons that could not be merged were discarded. By aligning reads against IMGT, V, D and J genes, CDR3 length, and insertions or deletions at six rearrangement sites were assigned. Within each subset, clonotype counts were normalized to sorted cell number, and only after that were true diversity and Gini coefficients computed with the tcR R package. The overlap coefficient, calculated on TCRB nucleotide sequences, was used to measure repertoire sharing. Out-of-frame TCRB sequences from naive cells were analyzed to stand in for the pre-selection repertoire. Not all clones reach the TCRdb copy of this immuneACCESS table, which keeps in-frame sequences only. Checked studies attribute under half of the gap to unresolved V genes and leave the rest unexplained. V, J and clone size are taken as reported in that table, and D and trimming were inferred from the DNA itself. This sample lists 450,000 to 550,000 clones; 30% were detected once. The leading ten clones occupy around 0.065% of the sample.

As to this clone: Its antigen remains undetermined. Per-base quality was not reported, and no clone a single base away is much larger than it.

Here V drops 3 bases and J drops 4 bases, and the junction holds 10 bases not matched to any gene. Taken from cysteine to phenylalanine, the CDR3 has 16 residues. Just the 48-base CDR3 DNA is kept, in frame starting at base 1. CDR1 and CDR2 are drawn from the germline V gene: LGHNA, YNFKEQ. Paper-wide results and their limitations: PCR might favor shorter templates, but patient and control samples were amplified and corrected together, so any skew would affect both groups equally. Naive, central memory and regulatory TCRB repertoires appeared to be more alike among patients than among healthy donors. At VDJ recombination sites, patients with type 1 diabetes made fewer insertions and deleted more nucleotides, a pattern implying thymic rearrangement abnormalities. Because cDNA rather than genomic DNA was sequenced, highly expressing activated cells could have been over-represented, although no difference in activation and CD3 levels was found between groups. Because small numbers of individuals were included in the HLA sub-analyses, any influence of HLA type on TCRB rearrangement was left unresolved. A moderate but significant shortening of TCRB CDR3 length was observed in type 1 diabetes patients in all four CD4+ subsets.

Each donor gave one peripheral blood draw, about 110 mL on average, collected into heparinised tubes. A BD FACSAria II and a panel including CD45RO, CCR7, CD25, CD127, CD95 and CD27 were used to sort naive, central memory, regulatory and stem cell-like memory CD4+ T cells. Every sorted population had a purity above 98%. PBMCs were isolated right away by Lymphoprep density gradient centrifugation and were stained directly, without culture. So that batch effects would be minimized, each experiment stained and sorted samples in pairs, pairing one healthy donor with one patient. The V and J genes are TRBV4-2 and TRBJ2-7, with 9 middle bases fitting TRBD1. This sequence was found in a man younger than 35 in good health. The sample comprised naive CD4+ T cells from blood. The meaning of the sample's cell subset or site label: true naive CD4+ T cells. DNA sequence: TGTGCCAGCAGCCATCTAGAGGGCGGGACAGGGTACGAGCAGTACTTC. Its product reads: CASSHLEGGTGYEQYF.